Each of the 29 T cell receptor beta chains below was sequenced from the same sample in a study of blood T cell repertoires in COVID-19 (dated by TCRdb to the early 2020s). The receptor library was made with the immunoSEQ multiplex PCR assay. What TCRdb holds here is the immuneACCESS table cut down to in-frame rearrangements. Part of the clones is not present; checked against another copy, under half of the missing clones reflect an unresolved V gene, and the others are unexplained. This sample holds 55,000 to 70,000 clones; under 85% were observed only once. 3.5% of the sample belongs to the ten largest clones. Sequencing was carried out using peripheral blood. Receptors were obtained from a woman of 80 years or more with acute or convalescent COVID-19.

This clone was detected only a few times. V gene TRBV6-2 or TRBV6-3 combines with J gene TRBJ2-2; weak D call: TRBD2 (6 bases). Germline lookup yields CDR1 MNHEY and CDR2 SVGEGT. V was cut by 6 bases and J by 7 bases, with 18 bases left in between. CDR3 length: 15 amino acids. CDR3 nucleotide sequence: TGTGCCAGCAGCCCTGGATGGAGGGCCAGCGGGGAGCTGTTTTTT. Translation: CASSPGWRASGELFF.

This rearrangement joins TRBV5-6 to TRBJ2-7, with no clear D. The germline gives CDR1 SGHDT, CDR2 YYEEEE. CDR3 length: 14 residues. V lost 2 bases, J lost 7 bases, and 16 bases lay in between. CDR3 loop: CASSFWARRWEQYF. The CDR3 DNA is TGTGCCAGCAGCTTCTGGGCCCGACGGTGGGAGCAGTACTTC.

This clone was detected a few times. The chain has TRBV18 and TRBJ1-1, with 7 bases aligning to TRBD1. Germline loops: CDR1 KGHSH, CDR2 LQKENI. The V gene end was trimmed by 5 bases and the J gene end by 4 bases; junction bases not matched to a gene: 10. The CDR3 has 15 amino acids. CDR3 bases: TGTGCCAGCTCAGCCCAGGGGGTTGAGGGCACTGAAGCTTTCTTT. It yields the protein CASSAQGVEGTEAFF.

V and J are TRBV10-2 and TRBJ2-5, with 7 bases lining up with TRBD1. This CDR3 is built from 15 residues. CDR1 WSHSY and CDR2 SAAADI come from the germline V gene. V dropped 0 bases and J dropped 5; count of bases not matched to a gene: 6. The chain's CDR3 is CASSESTGEWETQYF. DNA for the CDR3: TGCGCCAGCAGTGAGTCCACAGGGGAGTGGGAGACCCAGTACTTC.

The V call is TRBV6-2 or TRBV6-3, the J call TRBJ2-5; TRBD2 might be the D (6 bases). The CDR3 is made up of 15 amino acids. Deletions cut 6 bases from V and 0 bases from J, with 14 bases between. The germline CDR1 and CDR2 sequences are MNHEY and SVGEGT. The CDR3 here is CASSRWDSHQETQYF. CDR3 bases: TGTGCCAGCAGCCGTTGGGACTCTCACCAAGAGACCCAGTACTTC.

This clone was counted only a few times. CDR3 protein: CASSVRGDLGEKLFF. CDR3 DNA sequence: TGTGCCAGTAGTGTACGAGGGGACTTGGGAGAAAAACTGTTTTTT. The chain combines TRBV19 with TRBJ1-4; D perhaps matches TRBD1 (5 bases). In germline, CDR1 is LNHDA, CDR2 SQIVND (reference sequence). The CDR3 totals 15 residues. Trimming removed 5 bases at V and 8 bases at J, with 18 bases between.

The chain links TRBV7-8 to TRBJ1-2; 10 bases are shared with TRBD1. Germline V CDR1 and CDR2: SGHVS, FQNEAQ. This CDR3 spans 14 amino acids. V lost 7 bases to trimming and J lost 4 bases; unmatched junction nucleotides: 6. CDR3 region: CASTPDRGIYGYTF. In nucleotides, the CDR3 is TGTGCCAGCACCCCGGACAGGGGGATCTATGGCTACACCTTC. The complete variable domain, with remaining parts taken from reference TRBV7-8 and TRBJ1-2, reads GAGVSQSPRYKVAKRGQDVALRCDPISGHVSLFWYQQALGQGPEFLTYFQNEAQLDKSGLPSDRFFAERPEGSVSTLKIQRTQQEDSAVYLCASTPDRGIYGYTFGSGTRLTVV.

V gene TRBV7-2 combines with J gene TRBJ2-2; 8 nucleotides agree with TRBD2. The germline gives CDR1 SGHTA, CDR2 FQGNSA. There are 16 residues in the CDR3. V was clipped by 4 bases and J by 5 bases; unmatched bases: 9. As DNA, the CDR3 is TGTGCCAGCAGCTCGGACGGGGGGGCCTTGACCGGGGAGCTGTTTTTT. It translates to CASSSDGGALTGELFF.

CDR3 bases: TGCGCCAGCAGTTTTGGGCGGGGCCTTAGCACAGATACGCAGTATTTT. Translating gives CASSFGRGLSTDTQYF. The J gene is TRBJ2-3, the V gene TRBV5-1, with D tentatively TRBD2 (6 bases). V was clipped by 5 bases and J by 0 bases, with 16 bases between them. Germline V gene sequence: CDR1 SGHRS, CDR2 YFSETQ. The CDR3 runs 16 residues.

The chain has TRBV29-1 and TRBJ2-7; 8 bases are a match to TRBD2. This CDR3 spans 13 amino acids. The ends lost 6 bases at V and 3 bases at J; junction bases unmatched: 7. Germline V lookup: CDR1 SQVTM, CDR2 ANQGSEA. As DNA, the CDR3 is TGCAGCGTCGGGGGACTAGAGGTCTACGAGCAGTACTTC. This encodes CSVGGLEVYEQYF.

The chain recombines TRBV7-2 with TRBJ2-7, with D possibly being TRBD1 (7 bases). CDR1 and CDR2 from the germline V gene are SGHTA and FQGNSA. V lost 5 bases and J 2 bases, leaving 16 bases between the germline ends. The length of the CDR3 is 15 residues. The CDR3 sequence is CASSPGGTDTYEQYF. In nucleotides, the CDR3 is TGTGCCAGCAGCCCAGGAGGGACAGATACCTACGAGCAGTACTTC.

The chain links TRBV7-2 to TRBJ2-1; TRBD2 agrees at 11 bases. Germline-derived CDR1 and CDR2 are SGHTA and FQGNSA. V was pared by 10 bases and J by 5 bases, with 13 bases of the junction left unmatched. The CDR3 spans 16 residues. CDR3 in DNA: TGTGCCACTGGGACCCCTAGCGGGGGGTTCCACAATGAGCAGTTCTTC. This encodes CATGTPSGGFHNEQFF.

The chain combines TRBV5-4 with TRBJ1-2, with 8 bases matching TRBD1. V gave up 4 bases and J gave up 3 bases; unmatched junction bases: 2. Germline V gene sequence: CDR1 SGHNT, CDR2 YYREEE (reference sequence). The CDR3 sequence is 13 residues long. CDR3 protein: CASSIQGDYGYTF. The CDR3 nucleotides read TGTGCCAGCAGCATACAGGGGGACTATGGCTACACCTTC.

This chain connects TRBV27 to TRBJ2-3; 9 bases map to TRBD2. The CDR3 contains 15 residues. V lost 5 bases and J lost 4; bases outside the gene matches: 7. Per germline, CDR1 MNHEY and CDR2 SMNVEV (reference sequence). The CDR3 here is CASSPLAGIADTQYF. Here the CDR3 DNA reads TGTGCCAGCAGTCCCCTAGCGGGAATCGCAGATACGCAGTATTTT.

The chain links TRBV2 to TRBJ1-4; 7 nucleotides agree with TRBD1. The junction had 7 bases not matched to a gene; V was cut back by 5 bases and J by 4 bases. The CDR3 extends over 15 amino acids. Germline V CDR1 and CDR2: SNHLY, FYNNEI. DNA for the CDR3: TGTGCCAGCAGTCCTGGACAGGCGTTTAATGAAAAACTGTTTTTT. This translates into CASSPGQAFNEKLFF.

CDR3 loop: CASSPRRGRTDTQYF. CDR3 DNA: TGTGCCAGCAGCCCAAGGCGGGGGCGCACAGATACGCAGTATTTT. The chain has TRBV7-2 and TRBJ2-3; D may be TRBD2 (7 bases). The V end was cut by 5 bases, the J end by 1 base, with 13 bases between. Per germline, CDR1 SGHTA and CDR2 FQGNSA. The length of the CDR3 is 15 residues.

The count of this clone is one. V usage is TRBV19 and J usage is TRBJ2-3; 10 bases match TRBD1. The germline CDR1 and CDR2 sequences are LNHDA and SQIVND (reference sequence). This CDR3 has 16 residues. V lost 4 bases and J lost 5; bases outside the gene matches: 9. The CDR3 DNA reads as TGTGCCAGTAGTAGCGAACGGGACAGGGGAGGAGATACGCAGTATTTT. Translating gives CASSSERDRGGDTQYF.

This clone was recorded a few times. This chain connects TRBV5-6 to TRBJ2-2; D remains unclear. V was shortened by 5 bases and J by 1 base, with 9 bases between the two germline ends. The CDR3 is made up of 14 amino acids. CDR1 and CDR2 (germline): SGHDT, YYEEEE. The CDR3 DNA reads as TGTGCCAGCAGGCGAACGGGGAACACCGGGGAGCTGTTTTTT. Protein product: CASRRTGNTGELFF. The full variable domain, its missing parts supplied by reference TRBV5-6 and TRBJ2-2, is DAGVTQSPTHLIKTRGQQVTLRCSPKSGHDTVSWYQQALGQGPQFIFQYYEEEERQRGNFPDRFSGHQFPNYSSELNVNALLLGDSALYLCASRRTGNTGELFFGEGSRLTVL.

This sequence joins TRBV14 and TRBJ1-2; D perhaps matches TRBD1 (6 bases). V dropped 4 bases and J dropped 7 bases, with 13 bases sitting between them. The CDR3 contains 13 residues. The germline CDR1 and CDR2 sequences are SGHDN and FVKESK. CDR3 loop: CASSPYRTAGYTF. CDR3 in DNA: TGTGCCAGCAGCCCTTACAGGACAGCTGGCTACACCTTC.

In this sample, this clone turned up once. This chain joins TRBV7-6 and TRBJ1-2; 10 bases fit TRBD1. The CDR3 runs 17 residues. The V segment lost 5 bases and the J segment 6 bases; nucleotides outside the gene matches: 15. Germline V gene data show CDR1 as SGHVS and CDR2 as FNYEAQ. The CDR3 loop reads CASSPRDRGAREDGYTF. In DNA, the CDR3 is TGTGCCAGCAGCCCCCGGGACAGGGGCGCTAGAGAAGATGGCTACACCTTC.

This clone has a handful of counts. This sequence joins TRBV28 and TRBJ2-7, with TRBD2 matching over 10 bases. CDR3 length equals 14 residues. Germline lookup yields CDR1 MDHEN and CDR2 SYDVKM. J gave up 6 bases and V 6 bases, and 8 bases lay outside the gene matches. The CDR3 nucleotides are TGTGCCAGCAGCAAGAGCGGGAGGGCCTCCGAGCAGTACTTC. Translated, it gives CASSKSGRASEQYF.

This clone was recorded a few times. The V gene is TRBV7-9, the J gene TRBJ2-4; TRBD1 matches at 9 bases. This CDR3 is 14 amino acids long. Per germline, CDR1 SEHNR and CDR2 FQNEAQ (reference sequence). Trimming at V came to 1 base and at J to 7 bases, leaving 2 bases not matched to a gene. CDR3 in amino acids: CASSLDRGQNIQYF. The CDR3 DNA reads as TGTGCCAGCAGCTTAGACAGGGGGCAGAACATTCAGTACTTC. Full variable domain (missing parts from reference TRBV7-9 and TRBJ2-4): DTGVSQNPRHKITKRGQNVTFRCDPISEHNRLYWYRQTLGQGPEFLTYFQNEAQLEKSRLLSDRFSAERPKGSFSTLEIQRTEQGDSAMYLCASSLDRGQNIQYFGAGTRLSVL.

The rearrangement uses TRBV11-3 and TRBJ1-1, with D possibly matching TRBD1 (5 bases). The germline gives CDR1 SGHNT, CDR2 YENEEA. The CDR3 is 14 residues long. V was cut by 1 base and J by 3 bases, with 9 bases left in between. The CDR3, as DNA: TGTGCCAGCAGCTTAGGGGGCGACGACACTGAAGCTTTCTTT. Protein: CASSLGGDDTEAFF.

A few counts support this clone. This chain connects TRBV11-2 to TRBJ2-1; TRBD2 aligns across 9 bases. Trimming at V came to 7 bases and at J to 5 bases, leaving 9 bases not matched to a gene. The CDR3 sequence is 15 residues long. From germline, CDR1 is SGHAT and CDR2 FQNNGV. In nucleotides, the CDR3 is TGTGCCAGCACCAAACTAGCGGGCATCAACAATGAGCAGTTCTTC. Its protein product is CASTKLAGINNEQFF.

The chain uses TRBV27 and TRBJ2-7; 8 nucleotides line up with TRBD2. CDR3 length: 13 residues. From germline, CDR1 is MNHEY and CDR2 SMNVEV (reference sequence). V lost 6 bases and J lost 2; bases outside the gene matches: 3. The CDR3 loop reads CASRRTSTYEQYF. CDR3 coding DNA: TGTGCCAGCAGACGGACTAGCACCTACGAGCAGTACTTC.

The rearrangement joins TRBV29-1 to TRBJ2-1; 10 positions match TRBD2. CDR1 SQVTM and CDR2 ANQGSEA come from the germline V gene. This CDR3 region has 14 residues. Germline trimming cut 6 bases from V and 4 bases from J; bases unmatched to any gene: 6. In DNA form, the CDR3 reads TGCAGCGTCGAATCTAGCGGGGGATACAATGAGCAGTTCTTC. It yields the protein CSVESSGGYNEQFF.

This chain links TRBV9 with TRBJ1-2; 10 nucleotides match TRBD1. The germline V gene encodes CDR1 SGDLS and CDR2 YYNGEE. The CDR3 runs to 15 residues. V shed 0 bases and J 5 bases; nucleotides not matched to a gene: 4. CDR3 sequence: CASSVGGTGEYGYTF. The CDR3 nucleotides are TGTGCCAGCAGCGTAGGCGGGACAGGGGAATATGGCTACACCTTC.

This CDR3 reads CAWSVLPGQPQHF. The DNA of the CDR3 is TGTGCCTGGAGTGTACTTCCGGGGCAGCCCCAGCATTTT. This chain connects TRBV30 to TRBJ1-5; no firm D call. This CDR3 has 13 residues. Trimming cost V 0 bases and J 7 bases, with 10 bases left between them. Per germline, CDR1 GTSNPN and CDR2 SVGIG (reference sequence).

The chain recombines TRBV12-3 or TRBV12-4 with TRBJ2-3; 7 bases fit TRBD2. This CDR3 is 12 amino acids long. Trimming took 7 bases from V and 10 from J; bases not matched to a gene: 8. This chain's CDR3 is CASTLQGRAQYF. CDR3 nucleotide sequence: TGTGCCAGCACCCTACAAGGGAGGGCGCAGTATTTT.